These T cell receptor beta chains were read from a single sample in a study of T cell changes during pregnancy in multiple sclerosis. The data were produced by immunoSEQ multiplex PCR, yet TCRdb's version contains in-frame clones alone and is incomplete. The table shows 60,000 to 75,000 clones, with about nine tenths occurring only once. Sample: peripheral blood, taken in the second trimester of pregnancy. The receptors come from a female donor with multiple sclerosis, enrolled in a pregnancy study. Each CDR3 is given with its conserved first and last residue. Each record gives: J gene, clone size, D gene, V gene, CDR3 protein, CDR3 DNA. The D gene is left open where the match is weak. Some rows mark clone size as missing; the rest say once, few, many or name a class of expanded clone.

J gene: TRBJ1-2
clone size: -
D gene: TRBD1
V gene: TRBV27
CDR3 protein: CASSFLTGGYGYTF
CDR3 DNA: TGTGCCAGCAGTTTCTTAACAGGGGGCTATGGCTACACCTTC

J gene: TRBJ1-1
clone size: once
D gene: -
V gene: TRBV4-3
CDR3 protein: CASSQGKDGMNTEAFF
CDR3 DNA: TGCGCCAGCAGCCAAGGAAAGGACGGGATGAACACTGAAGCTTTCTTT

J gene: TRBJ2-2
clone size: -
D gene: TRBD2
V gene: TRBV11-3
CDR3 protein: CASSLRTSVTGELFF
CDR3 DNA: TGTGCCAGCAGCCTCAGGACTAGTGTTACCGGGGAGCTGTTTTTT

J gene: TRBJ1-2
clone size: -
D gene: TRBD1
V gene: TRBV6-6
CDR3 protein: CASSYSIWTGQGYTF
CDR3 DNA: TGTGCCAGCAGTTACTCTATCTGGACAGGACAAGGCTACACCTTC

J gene: TRBJ1-1
clone size: once
D gene: -
V gene: TRBV5-1
CDR3 protein: CASSLAKQGTEAFF
CDR3 DNA: TGCGCCAGCAGCTTGGCCAAACAGGGAACTGAAGCTTTCTTT

J gene: TRBJ1-3
clone size: -
D gene: TRBD1
V gene: TRBV19
CDR3 protein: CASTRGQGNTIYF
CDR3 DNA: TGTGCCAGTACGAGGGGGCAAGGAAACACCATATATTTT

J gene: TRBJ1-6
clone size: -
D gene: -
V gene: TRBV28
CDR3 protein: CASSSPTSPNSPLHF
CDR3 DNA: TGTGCCAGCAGTTCCCCGACAAGTCCGAATTCACCCCTCCACTTT

J gene: TRBJ1-2
clone size: -
D gene: -
V gene: TRBV2
CDR3 protein: CASSESFRGLLNYGYTF
CDR3 DNA: TGTGCCAGCAGTGAATCTTTCAGGGGCCTACTTAACTATGGCTACACCTTC

J gene: TRBJ1-2
clone size: -
D gene: -
V gene: TRBV18
CDR3 protein: CASSPNDSPKTYGYTF
CDR3 DNA: TGTGCCAGCTCACCAAACGACAGCCCGAAGACCTATGGCTACACCTTC

J gene: TRBJ2-6
clone size: once
D gene: TRBD2
V gene: TRBV5-6
CDR3 protein: CASSWGGLAGLSGANVLTF
CDR3 DNA: TGTGCCAGCAGCTGGGGAGGACTAGCGGGACTCTCTGGGGCCAACGTCCTGACTTTC

J gene: TRBJ1-2
clone size: -
D gene: -
V gene: TRBV5-6
CDR3 protein: CASRENGTPLNYGYTF
CDR3 DNA: TGTGCCAGCAGGGAGAACGGGACTCCGCTGAACTATGGCTACACCTTC

J gene: TRBJ2-6
clone size: once
D gene: -
V gene: TRBV5-3
CDR3 protein: CARSSLRSGANVLTF
CDR3 DNA: TGTGCCAGAAGCTCCCTCCGCTCTGGGGCCAACGTCCTGACTTTC

J gene: TRBJ1-2
clone size: -
D gene: -
V gene: TRBV7-2
CDR3 protein: CASSRQTPNYGYTF
CDR3 DNA: TGTGCCAGCAGCCGACAGACACCTAACTATGGCTACACCTTC

J gene: TRBJ2-3
clone size: -
D gene: TRBD2
V gene: TRBV27
CDR3 protein: CASSWTSGGPRDTQYF
CDR3 DNA: TGTGCCAGCAGTTGGACTAGCGGGGGGCCCCGGGATACGCAGTATTTT

J gene: TRBJ1-6
clone size: -
D gene: TRBD1
V gene: TRBV28
CDR3 protein: CASSFSYRGTSPLHF
CDR3 DNA: TGTGCCAGCAGTTTTTCATACAGGGGAACCTCACCCCTCCACTTT

J gene: TRBJ2-1
clone size: -
D gene: -
V gene: TRBV9
CDR3 protein: CASSVGLSSYNEQFF
CDR3 DNA: TGTGCCAGCAGCGTAGGTCTTAGCTCCTACAATGAGCAGTTCTTC

J gene: TRBJ2-7
clone size: -
D gene: -
V gene: TRBV7-8
CDR3 protein: CASSLSGGYESYEQYF
CDR3 DNA: TGTGCCAGCAGCTTATCAGGTGGTTACGAGAGCTACGAGCAGTACTTC

J gene: TRBJ1-1
clone size: -
D gene: -
V gene: TRBV5-1
CDR3 protein: CASRVGGNTEAFF
CDR3 DNA: TGCGCCAGCAGAGTCGGGGGGAACACTGAAGCTTTCTTT

J gene: TRBJ2-5
clone size: -
D gene: -
V gene: TRBV7-8
CDR3 protein: CASSSREGQETQYF
CDR3 DNA: TGTGCCAGCAGCTCCAGGGAAGGCCAAGAGACCCAGTACTTC

J gene: TRBJ2-3
clone size: -
D gene: TRBD1
V gene: TRBV5-4
CDR3 protein: CASSTQAPTGGSDTQYF
CDR3 DNA: TGTGCCAGCAGCACGCAGGCGCCGACAGGGGGTTCAGATACGCAGTATTTT

J gene: TRBJ2-6
clone size: -
D gene: TRBD2
V gene: TRBV27
CDR3 protein: CASSFSRGGPVIRANVLTF
CDR3 DNA: TGTGCCAGCAGTTTTTCCCGGGGGGGGCCCGTTATTAGGGCCAACGTCCTGACTTTC

J gene: TRBJ1-2
clone size: -
D gene: TRBD1
V gene: TRBV19
CDR3 protein: CASSTHRGLVNGYTF
CDR3 DNA: TGTGCCAGTAGTACCCACAGGGGATTAGTTAATGGCTACACCTTC

J gene: TRBJ2-5
clone size: -
D gene: TRBD2
V gene: TRBV7-3
CDR3 protein: CASSPGVGSGGTIQETQYF
CDR3 DNA: TGTGCCAGCAGCCCCGGCGTAGGTAGCGGGGGGACTATCCAAGAGACCCAGTACTTC

J gene: TRBJ2-3
clone size: -
D gene: TRBD2
V gene: TRBV10-3
CDR3 protein: CAISLLAGAPGDTQYF
CDR3 DNA: TGTGCCATCAGTTTACTAGCGGGAGCGCCGGGTGATACGCAGTATTTT

J gene: TRBJ1-6
clone size: -
D gene: -
V gene: TRBV5-6
CDR3 protein: CASSPSRVSPLHF
CDR3 DNA: TGTGCCAGCAGCCCGAGCAGGGTTTCACCCCTCCACTTT

J gene: TRBJ2-5
clone size: -
D gene: -
V gene: TRBV18
CDR3 protein: CASSYQGLDVETQYF
CDR3 DNA: TGTGCCAGCTCGTACCAGGGATTAGATGTGGAGACCCAGTACTTC

J gene: TRBJ1-4
clone size: -
D gene: -
V gene: TRBV7-3
CDR3 protein: CANRGGPNEKLFF
CDR3 DNA: TGTGCCAATCGAGGAGGGCCTAATGAAAAACTGTTTTTT

J gene: TRBJ1-1
clone size: -
D gene: -
V gene: TRBV5-1
CDR3 protein: CASSLEDYRTEAFF
CDR3 DNA: TGCGCCAGCAGCCTTGAAGACTACCGAACTGAAGCTTTCTTT

J gene: TRBJ1-1
clone size: -
D gene: -
V gene: TRBV5-4
CDR3 protein: CASSLYGVRGRGSEAFF
CDR3 DNA: TGTGCCAGCAGCTTGTACGGAGTTCGCGGTCGAGGATCTGAAGCTTTCTTT

J gene: TRBJ2-1
clone size: -
D gene: TRBD1
V gene: TRBV5-6
CDR3 protein: CASSPLTGEENEQFF
CDR3 DNA: TGTGCCAGCAGCCCTTTGACAGGGGAGGAGAATGAGCAGTTCTTC

J gene: TRBJ1-1
clone size: -
D gene: -
V gene: TRBV11-3
CDR3 protein: CASSLSRVGTEAFF
CDR3 DNA: TGTGCCAGCAGCTTAAGCAGGGTTGGCACTGAAGCTTTCTTT

J gene: TRBJ1-4
clone size: -
D gene: TRBD1
V gene: TRBV6-6
CDR3 protein: CASSRGQVNEKLFF
CDR3 DNA: TGTGCCAGCAGCCGAGGACAGGTTAATGAAAAACTGTTTTTT